Below, 23 T cell receptor beta chains from the same sample are listed, as sequenced in a study of Ad26.COV2.S vaccination and SARS-CoV-2 variants (dated by TCRdb to 2020 to 2022). In the paper's terms, the treatment or condition label means: roughly 20 received Ad26.COV2.S at low or high dose, single or two shots; 5 received placebo; per-sample allocation not given. Repertoires of vaccine and placebo recipients were sequenced from samples collected on day 63 after the first injection. Libraries were prepared through the immunoSEQ multiplex PCR assay. TCRdb obtained this table from immuneACCESS and retained in-frame rearrangements with V and J assigned. These tables miss some clones; where compared with another copy, unresolved V genes account for less than half of the shortfall, and the remainder is unexplained. This sample lists 440,000 or so clones; 90% were detected once. Together, the top ten hold roughly 4% of the sample.

The source material was peripheral blood, sampled in a trial of Ad26.COV2.S vaccine versus placebo. Receptors were obtained from a person aged 18 to 65 who received the Ad26.COV2.S COVID-19 vaccine or a placebo.

The genes are TRBV7-9 and TRBJ2-7; no clear D. Germline V gene lookup returns CDR1 SEHNR and CDR2 FQNEAQ (reference sequence). The CDR3 has 14 amino acids. V shed 2 bases and J shed 4 bases, with 12 bases lying between them. The CDR3 DNA reads as TGTGCCAGCAGCTTAAGCTCAAACCCATACGAGCAGTACTTC. Protein product: CASSLSSNPYEQYF.

This clone showed up just once. V usage is TRBV4-2 and J usage is TRBJ2-7; 12 nucleotides match TRBD2. Trimming took 2 bases from V and 1 from J; bases not matched to a gene: 3. Per the germline V gene, CDR1 is LGHNA and CDR2 is YNFKEQ. The CDR3 has 16 residues. CDR3 sequence (DNA): TGTGCCAGCAGCCAAAGGACTAGCGGGGAGTCCTACGAGCAGTACTTC. This translates into CASSQRTSGESYEQYF.

This clone has a handful of counts. This chain links TRBV28 with TRBJ1-2, with D possibly TRBD1 on 5 matching bases. The CDR3 consists of 14 residues. Germline V lookup: CDR1 MDHEN, CDR2 SYDVKM. V lost 5 bases and J lost 2, with 12 bases in between. CDR3 sequence reads: CASSAGRRNYGYTF. The CDR3 nucleotides read TGTGCCAGCAGTGCGGGACGCCGAAACTATGGCTACACCTTC.

This rearrangement joins TRBV3-1 (or the pseudogene TRBV3-2) to TRBJ1-6; D unclear. Germline V gene data show CDR1 as LGHDT and CDR2 as YNNKEL (reference sequence). This CDR3 spans 14 amino acids. V was clipped by 1 base and J by 5 bases, with 6 bases between them. DNA for the CDR3: TGTGCCAGCAGCCAAGTAGATAATAATTCACCCCTCCACTTT. It encodes CASSQVDNNSPLHF.

The CDR3 loop reads CAISRRPGQGDTDTQYF. CDR3 nucleotide sequence: TGTGCCATCAGTAGACGTCCGGGACAGGGGGACACAGATACGCAGTATTTT. This sequence joins TRBV10-3 and TRBJ2-3, with 11 bases that match TRBD1. Germline V gives CDR1 ENHRY, CDR2 SYGVKD. V was pared by 5 bases and J by 2 bases, with 9 bases of the junction left unmatched. This CDR3 has 17 residues.

The CDR3 region is CASSLDRVAYNEQFF. CDR3 nucleotides: TGTGCCAGCAGCTTAGATAGAGTTGCCTACAATGAGCAGTTCTTC. This chain uses TRBV11-2 with TRBJ2-1, with D unclear. The V end was cut by 0 bases, the J end by 2 bases, with 8 bases between. The CDR3 length is 15 residues. The germline CDR1 and CDR2 sequences are SGHAT and FQNNGV.

V usage is TRBV6-5 and J usage is TRBJ2-5; weak D call: TRBD1 (5 bases). The V end was cut by 4 bases, the J end by 4 bases, with 10 bases between. Looked up from germline, CDR1 is MNHEY and CDR2 is SVGAGI. The length of the CDR3 is 13 residues. CDR3 sequence reads: CASSSTGAETQYF. Here the CDR3 DNA reads TGTGCCAGCAGTTCTACAGGTGCAGAGACCCAGTACTTC.

This chain connects TRBV19 to TRBJ2-7, with TRBD1 as a possible D gene (5 bases). The germline V gene encodes CDR1 LNHDA and CDR2 SQIVND (reference sequence). V lost 4 bases and J 0 bases, leaving 10 bases between the germline ends. The length of the CDR3 is 14 residues. The CDR3 nucleotides read TGTGCCAGTAGTAGTGACAGAAGCTCCTACGAGCAGTACTTC. This gives the protein CASSSDRSSYEQYF.

The chain couples TRBV28 to TRBJ1-4; 10 bases are a match to TRBD1. V trimming: 6 bases; J trimming: 8 bases; junction bases outside the gene matches: 6. Germline loops: CDR1 MDHEN, CDR2 SYDVKM. The CDR3 totals 14 residues. CDR3 DNA: TGTGCCAGCAGGTCCTCGGGACAGGGGGAAAAACTGTTTTTT. Amino acid sequence: CASRSSGQGEKLFF.

The chain employs TRBV3-1 (or the pseudogene TRBV3-2) and TRBJ1-2, with TRBD1 matching over 7 bases. Unmatched junction bases numbered 0, after V lost 0 bases and J lost 2 bases. CDR1 and CDR2 (germline): LGHDT, YNNKEL (reference sequence). The CDR3 loop spans 14 amino acids. As DNA, the CDR3 is TGTGCCAGCAGCCAAGAGGGACAGAACTATGGCTACACCTTC. As protein: CASSQEGQNYGYTF.

V gene TRBV7-2 combines with J gene TRBJ1-6; the match to TRBD1 covers 8 bases. Per the germline V gene, CDR1 is SGHTA and CDR2 is FQGNSA. The CDR3 runs 14 residues. J lost 10 bases, V lost 2 bases, and 4 bases had no gene match. The CDR3 protein is CASSLRTGNSPLHF. The CDR3 bases are TGTGCCAGCAGCTTAAGGACAGGGAACTCACCCCTCCACTTT.

The genes are TRBV9 and TRBJ1-2; TRBD1 matches at 12 bases. The J segment lost 3 bases and the V segment lost 3 bases, leaving 3 bases of the junction unmatched. The V gene's germline CDR1 is SGDLS and CDR2 YYNGEE. This CDR3 is 15 amino acids long. Written as DNA, the CDR3 is TGTGCCAGCAGCGGGGGACAGGGGGCTGACTATGGCTACACCTTC. Translated: CASSGGQGADYGYTF. The full variable domain, completed using reference TRBV9 and TRBJ1-2, is DSGVTQTPKHLITATGQRVTLRCSPRSGDLSVYWYQQSLDQGLQFLIQYYNGEERAKGNILERFSAQQFPDLHSELNLSSLELGDSALYFCASSGGQGADYGYTFGSGTRLTVV.

This chain connects TRBV7-2 to TRBJ1-4; a weak D match, TRBD1 (5 bases). Trimming stripped 1 base from V and 4 bases from J, with 7 bases between. The CDR3 is 14 residues long. Germline V lookup: CDR1 SGHTA, CDR2 FQGNSA. The CDR3 DNA follows: TGTGCCAGCAGCTTAGGGGGCGGTAATGAAAAACTGTTTTTT. Translated, it gives CASSLGGGNEKLFF.

The chain uses TRBV30 and TRBJ2-7; a possible D gene is TRBD1 (5 bases). V lost 2 bases and J 5 bases, leaving 13 bases between the germline ends. This CDR3 is built from 13 residues. Germline CDR1 is GTSNPN and CDR2 is SVGIG (reference sequence). Here the CDR3 reads CAWSLGLNDEQYF. CDR3 coding DNA: TGTGCCTGGAGTTTGGGGCTTAACGACGAGCAGTACTTC.

V usage is TRBV2 and J usage is TRBJ1-2; D is uncertain. Germline CDR1 SNHLY, CDR2 FYNNEI. V was cut by 1 base and J by 4 bases, with 4 bases left in between. CDR3 length equals 12 residues. CDR3 sequence reads: CASSEGVYGYTF. The CDR3 bases are TGTGCCAGCAGTGAAGGCGTCTATGGCTACACCTTC.

The chain is built from TRBV27 and TRBJ2-2, with D unresolved. Germline loops: CDR1 MNHEY, CDR2 SMNVEV (reference sequence). The CDR3 length is 11 residues. V lost 8 bases, J lost 1 base, and 2 bases lay in between. The DNA of the CDR3 is TGTGCCAGCGGGAACACCGGGGAGCTGTTTTTT. It yields the protein CASGNTGELFF.

This chain joins TRBV19 and TRBJ2-2; TRBD2 agrees at 11 bases. There are 15 residues in the CDR3. Losses at the gene ends were 3 bases for V and 6 bases for J; bases not matched to a gene: 3. CDR1 and CDR2 from the germline V gene are LNHDA and SQIVND (reference sequence). The CDR3 DNA sequence: TGTGCCAGTAGTATTGGGACTAGCGGTTCCGGGGAGCTGTTTTTT. As protein: CASSIGTSGSGELFF.

This sequence joins TRBV21-1 and TRBJ2-7; the DNA was not compared with TRBD2, the D call given in the table. TRBV21-1 constitutes a pseudogene. This CDR3 contains 11 residues. The CDR3 here is CASAGHYEQYF. DNA for the CDR3: TGTGCCAGCGCGGGGCACTACGAGCAGTACTTC.

V is TRBV19 and J is TRBJ2-2; maybe TRBD1 (6 bases). Germline loops: CDR1 LNHDA, CDR2 SQIVND (reference sequence). The V gene lost 4 bases and the J gene lost 1 base, with 13 bases spanning the gap. The CDR3 totals 16 residues. CDR3: CASSSPGHLNTGELFF. CDR3 sequence (DNA): TGTGCCAGTAGTAGCCCGGGACATCTGAACACCGGGGAGCTGTTTTTT.

This rearrangement joins TRBV28 to TRBJ1-3; D possibly corresponds to TRBD1 (6 bases). The V and J ends lost 6 bases and 3 bases respectively, with 15 bases between them. This CDR3 has 15 residues. Germline V CDR1 and CDR2: MDHEN, SYDVKM. The CDR3 here is CASRRPGVDGNTIYF. For the CDR3, the DNA is TGTGCCAGCAGGCGACCAGGGGTGGATGGAAACACCATATATTTT.

The gene calls are TRBV9 and TRBJ2-3; 9 nucleotides align to TRBD2. V dropped 4 bases and J dropped 3; count of bases not matched to a gene: 9. Germline V lookup: CDR1 SGDLS, CDR2 YYNGEE. This CDR3 comprises 16 residues. CDR3 loop: CASSPAAGGLTDTQYF. In nucleotides, the CDR3 is TGTGCCAGCAGCCCGGCAGCGGGAGGTCTAACAGATACGCAGTATTTT.

The V call is TRBV20-1, the J call TRBJ2-7; D possibly corresponds to TRBD1 (6 bases). The CDR3 is made up of 15 amino acids. Trimming left V 3 bases short and J 3 bases short, with 18 bases between. The germline gives CDR1 DFQATT, CDR2 SNEGSKA (reference sequence). This chain's CDR3 is CSASPRGKTVYEQYF. The CDR3 DNA is TGCAGTGCTAGTCCGAGGGGGAAGACTGTCTACGAGCAGTACTTC.

The chain employs TRBV18 and TRBJ1-3, with unresolved D. V shed 0 bases and J shed 4 bases, with 4 bases lying between them. Germline V gene lookup returns CDR1 KGHSH and CDR2 LQKENI. The CDR3 sequence is 13 residues long. The CDR3 loop is CASSPPEGNTIYF. For the CDR3, the DNA is TGTGCCAGCTCACCACCGGAAGGAAACACCATATATTTT.